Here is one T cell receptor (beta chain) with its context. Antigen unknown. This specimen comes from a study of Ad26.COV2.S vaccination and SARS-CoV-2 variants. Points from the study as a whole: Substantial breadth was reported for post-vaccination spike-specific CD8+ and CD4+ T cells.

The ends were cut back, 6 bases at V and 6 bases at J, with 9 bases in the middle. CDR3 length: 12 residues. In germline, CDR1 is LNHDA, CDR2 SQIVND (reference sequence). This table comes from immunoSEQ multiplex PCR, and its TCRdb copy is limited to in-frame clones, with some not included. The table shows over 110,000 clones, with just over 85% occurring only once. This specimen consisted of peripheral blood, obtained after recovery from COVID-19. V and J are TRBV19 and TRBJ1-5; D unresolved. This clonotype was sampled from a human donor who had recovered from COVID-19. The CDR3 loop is CASRHLGQPQHF. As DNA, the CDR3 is TGTGCCAGTAGACACCTGGGTCAGCCCCAGCATTTT.